Presented here are 28 T cell receptor beta chains from one specimen sequenced in a study of blood T cell repertoires in COVID-19. Sequenced by immunoSEQ multiplex PCR; TCRdb stores in-frame clones only, minus some. This table has 300,000 to 500,000 clones, around 89% appearing once. The sequenced sample consisted of PBMCs or T cells enriched from blood (not recorded which). The receptor set was obtained from a woman in her twenties or thirties with acute COVID-19.

The V call is TRBV5-1, the J call TRBJ1-2; maybe TRBD1 (6 bases). Germline V gene lookup returns CDR1 SGHRS and CDR2 YFSETQ. The length of the CDR3 is 13 residues. V was shortened by 6 bases and J by 2 bases, with 11 bases between the two germline ends. The CDR3: CASTRGQNYGYTF. CDR3 nucleotides: TGCGCCAGCACTCGCGGACAGAACTATGGCTACACCTTC.

The chain employs TRBV7-9 and TRBJ2-5, with D possibly matching TRBD2 (5 bases). Germline V gives CDR1 SEHNR, CDR2 FQNEAQ (reference sequence). With 2 bases removed from V and 1 base from J, the gap between germline ends came to 14 bases. CDR3 length: 16 residues. The CDR3 loop is CASSLNRGRGQETQYF. CDR3 DNA sequence: TGTGCCAGCAGCTTAAATCGGGGTCGGGGCCAAGAGACCCAGTACTTC.

The chain uses TRBV5-8 and TRBJ1-5; 8 bases are a match to TRBD1. V was pared by 0 bases and J by 2 bases, with 7 bases of the junction left unmatched. Germline assignment: CDR1 SGHTS and CDR2 YDEGEE. CDR3 length equals 17 residues. CDR3 amino acids: CASSLGQGKIGNQPQHF. CDR3 nucleotides: TGTGCCAGCAGCTTGGGACAGGGGAAGATCGGCAATCAGCCCCAGCATTTT.

The chain joins TRBV14 to TRBJ2-3; no reliable D call. Trimming stripped 4 bases from V and 3 bases from J, with 5 bases between. Germline values: CDR1 SGHDN, CDR2 FVKESK. This CDR3 has 12 amino acids. CDR3 loop: CASSPFTDTQYF. The CDR3 DNA sequence: TGTGCCAGCAGCCCATTTACAGATACGCAGTATTTT.

V is TRBV11-2 and J is TRBJ2-2; 15 positions match TRBD2. CDR1 and CDR2 from the germline V gene are SGHAT and FQNNGV. The CDR3 runs 17 residues. Trimming cost V 4 bases and J 7 bases; bases outside gene matches: 7. CDR3 loop: CASSSGLAGGVGGELFF. The CDR3 DNA sequence: TGTGCCAGCAGCTCGGGACTAGCGGGGGGAGTGGGCGGGGAGCTGTTTTTT.

The count of this clone is one. The V and J genes are TRBV7-2 and TRBJ1-2; D perhaps matches TRBD1 (6 bases). Germline V gene data show CDR1 as SGHTA and CDR2 as FQGNSA. V shed 2 bases and J shed 8 bases, with 15 bases lying between them. The CDR3 is made up of 14 amino acids. The CDR3 loop is CASSLSPGDKGYTF. CDR3 nucleotides: TGTGCCAGCAGCTTAAGTCCAGGGGACAAGGGCTACACCTTC.

The rearrangement joins TRBV27 to TRBJ2-3; D is perhaps TRBD2 (6 bases). The CDR3 is 16 residues long. Germline V gene sequence: CDR1 MNHEY, CDR2 SMNVEV (reference sequence). Trimming left V 7 bases short and J 6 bases short, with 23 bases between. CDR3 nucleotides: TGTGCCAGCACCCCTCGGTTAGCGAGGGAGGTGGATACGCAGTATTTT. It encodes CASTPRLAREVDTQYF.

V usage is TRBV19 and J usage is TRBJ2-7, with 10 bases that match TRBD1. V dropped 3 bases and J dropped 2; count of bases not matched to a gene: 7. The CDR3 spans 16 residues. Germline CDR1 and CDR2: LNHDA and SQIVND (reference sequence). The CDR3 sequence is CASSIYGQGVPYEQYF. The CDR3 DNA is TGTGCCAGTAGTATTTACGGACAGGGGGTCCCCTACGAGCAGTACTTC.

V is TRBV6-5 and J is TRBJ2-7; TRBD1 is a possible D gene (6 bases). The CDR3 spans 13 residues. The germline V gene encodes CDR1 MNHEY and CDR2 SVGAGI. Trimming removed 11 bases from V and 6 bases from J, with 20 bases in between. The CDR3 sequence is CAGKTGYYGEQYF. Written as DNA, the CDR3 is TGTGCCGGAAAGACAGGATATTACGGCGAGCAGTACTTC.

This clone appeared a single time. V usage is TRBV29-1 and J usage is TRBJ2-7; 9 bases line up with TRBD1. Losses at the gene ends were 3 bases for V and 2 bases for J; bases not matched to a gene: 11. Germline CDR1 is SQVTM and CDR2 is ANQGSEA. The CDR3 totals 16 residues. The CDR3 coding sequence is TGCAGCGTTGAGGGGACCGACAGGGGGGATCCCTACGAGCAGTACTTC. As protein: CSVEGTDRGDPYEQYF.

The chain uses TRBV19 and TRBJ2-6, with D maybe TRBD1 (5 bases). Germline V CDR1 and CDR2: LNHDA, SQIVND (reference sequence). The CDR3 has 16 amino acids. V was trimmed by 5 bases and J by 0 bases, leaving 11 bases between them. CDR3: CASSFGQSSGANVLTF. The CDR3 DNA reads as TGTGCCAGTAGTTTTGGACAAAGCTCTGGGGCCAACGTCCTGACTTTC.

The chain couples TRBV3-1 (or the pseudogene TRBV3-2) to TRBJ1-2; TRBD1 matches at 7 bases. This CDR3 spans 16 amino acids. With 0 bases clipped from V and 4 bases from J, the junction kept 8 bases outside the gene matches. Germline V gene sequence: CDR1 LGHDT, CDR2 YNNKEL (reference sequence). The CDR3 bases are TGTGCCAGCAGCCAAGACATACCAGGGGGAGCCTATGGCTACACCTTC. This codes for CASSQDIPGGAYGYTF.

The DNA for the CDR3 is TGTGCCAGCAGCGTAGGTCAGGTCTCGGGGGAAAAACTGTTTTTT. This translates into CASSVGQVSGEKLFF. The chain recombines TRBV9 with TRBJ1-4; D gene unclear. Germline-derived CDR1 and CDR2 are SGDLS and YYNGEE. CDR3 length equals 15 residues. V was shortened by 0 bases and J by 8 bases, with 14 bases between the two germline ends.

The gene calls are TRBV14 and TRBJ1-4; possibly TRBD1 for D (6 bases). CDR3 length equals 16 residues. V was shortened by 0 bases and J by 4 bases, with 12 bases between the two germline ends. The germline CDR1 and CDR2 sequences are SGHDN and FVKESK. The CDR3 here is CASSQEARGLNEKLFF. The CDR3, as DNA: TGTGCCAGCAGCCAAGAGGCCAGGGGTCTTAATGAAAAACTGTTTTTT.

V and J are TRBV18 and TRBJ1-2; 8 bases agree with TRBD1. Unmatched junction bases numbered 10, after V lost 3 bases and J lost 7 bases. Germline CDR1 KGHSH, CDR2 LQKENI. CDR3 length: 15 residues. The CDR3 DNA reads TGTGCCAGCTCACCCCTAGCAGGGGGCGGCTCTGGCTACACCTTC. This translates into CASSPLAGGGSGYTF.

The V and J genes are TRBV5-6 and TRBJ1-6, with TRBD1 matching 9 bases. The CDR3 is 15 amino acids. After removal of 2 bases from V and 11 bases from J, the junction contained 8 bases not matched to a gene. CDR1 and CDR2 from the germline V gene are SGHDT and YYEEEE. CDR3: CASSLGGQGRAPLHF. In DNA form, the CDR3 reads TGTGCCAGCAGCTTAGGAGGACAGGGGCGAGCACCCCTCCACTTT.

This clone was seen a handful of times. The rearrangement joins TRBV18 to TRBJ1-1; 11 bases align to TRBD1. Unmatched junction bases numbered 7, after V lost 1 base and J lost 0 bases. Germline assignment: CDR1 KGHSH and CDR2 LQKENI. There are 18 residues in the CDR3. The CDR3 here is CASSPLGTGGTMNTEAFF. The CDR3 region has the DNA TGTGCCAGCTCACCACTGGGGACAGGGGGTACTATGAACACTGAAGCTTTCTTT.

This clone was observed a single time. The chain combines TRBV19 with TRBJ1-5, with TRBD1 as a possible D gene (6 bases). V lost 4 bases and J 4 bases, leaving 11 bases between the germline ends. This CDR3 is 14 amino acids long. The germline gives CDR1 LNHDA, CDR2 SQIVND (reference sequence). The CDR3 bases are TGTGCCAGTAGTAACAGGGTGGGGAATCAGCCCCAGCATTTT. Amino acid sequence: CASSNRVGNQPQHF.

CDR3 sequence: CASSEGTGGIYGYTF. CDR3 DNA: TGTGCCAGCAGTGAAGGGACAGGGGGAATCTATGGCTACACCTTC. The chain uses TRBV25-1 and TRBJ1-2; 11 bases agree with TRBD1. Germline V gene sequence: CDR1 MGHDK, CDR2 SYGVNS. With V trimmed by 2 bases and J by 4 bases, 3 bases remained unmatched. This CDR3 is built from 15 residues.

This chain joins TRBV5-1 and TRBJ2-2; D not resolved. V gave up 5 bases and J gave up 5 bases, with 16 bases separating them. Germline CDR1 SGHRS, CDR2 YFSETQ. The CDR3 length is 15 residues. CDR3 nucleotide sequence: TGCGCCAGCAGGTATAGCTACGACGGGACCGGGGAGCTGTTTTTT. As protein: CASRYSYDGTGELFF.

J is TRBJ2-7 and V is TRBV6-5; D remains unclear. Deletions cut 0 bases from V and 3 bases from J, with 6 bases between. The CDR3 length is 13 residues. Germline V lookup: CDR1 MNHEY, CDR2 SVGAGI. CDR3 nucleotide sequence: TGTGCCAGCAGTTACTCATACAGCTACGAGCAGTACTTC. Translating it yields CASSYSYSYEQYF.

V and J are TRBV7-3 and TRBJ2-5, with 11 nucleotides matching TRBD2. CDR1 and CDR2 (germline): SGHTA, FQGTGA. The length of the CDR3 is 14 residues. The V and J ends lost 5 bases and 4 bases, in that order; junction bases with no gene match: 3. DNA of the CDR3: TGTGCCAGCAGCATAGCGGGGGGGCCAGAGACCCAGTACTTC. Translated: CASSIAGGPETQYF.

The V gene is TRBV12-2, the J gene TRBJ1-5. TRBV12-2 is flagged as a pseudogene. The CDR3 contains 15 residues. CDR3 in amino acids: CASRVRGSSNQPQHF. The CDR3 coding sequence is TGTGCAAGTCGCGTGCGGGGTTCTAGCAATCAGCCCCAGCATTTT.

The chain couples TRBV7-9 to TRBJ1-3, with D possibly being TRBD1 (6 bases). Germline V CDR1 and CDR2: SEHNR, FQNEAQ (reference sequence). The ends were cut back, 4 bases at V and 8 bases at J, with 15 bases in the middle. The CDR3 is made up of 14 amino acids. CDR3 coding DNA: TGTGCCAGCAGCTCTACTACAGGGTTAGACACCATATATTTT. The encoded protein is CASSSTTGLDTIYF.

The chain has TRBV19 and TRBJ1-2; D not resolved. The CDR3 loop spans 14 amino acids. The germline V gene has CDR1 LNHDA and CDR2 SQIVND (reference sequence). V was trimmed by 3 bases and J by 4 bases, leaving 12 bases between them. CDR3 DNA sequence: TGTGCCAGTAGTATTACGGGTTTTTCCTATGGCTACACCTTC. This sequence encodes CASSITGFSYGYTF.

The chain is built from TRBV27 and TRBJ2-7; 8 bases line up with TRBD1. Germline assignment: CDR1 MNHEY and CDR2 SMNVEV (reference sequence). V trimming: 3 bases; J trimming: 4 bases; junction bases outside the gene matches: 2. This CDR3 contains 13 residues. CDR3 in DNA: TGTGCCAGCAGTTTCCAGGGGGCGTACGAGCAGTACTTC. This codes for CASSFQGAYEQYF.

V gene TRBV5-8 combines with J gene TRBJ2-3, with a weak D call TRBD2 (6 bases). This CDR3 has 16 residues. The V end was cut by 4 bases, the J end by 0 bases, with 15 bases between. Germline lookup yields CDR1 SGHTS and CDR2 YDEGEE. CDR3 DNA: TGTGCCAGCAGCCGACTAGGGACGGTGAGCACAGATACGCAGTATTTT. Residues: CASSRLGTVSTDTQYF.

This clone was counted once. The chain is built from TRBV23-1 and TRBJ1-5; 7 bases are shared with TRBD1. TRBV23-1 is an ORF, with its function uncertain. The CDR3 is made up of 17 amino acids. V dropped 1 base and J dropped 3; count of bases not matched to a gene: 9. CDR3 DNA sequence: TGCGCCAGCAGTCAATTCGACAGGGAGAGGGACAATCAGCCCCAGCATTTT. Translated, it gives CASSQFDRERDNQPQHF.